This T cell receptor beta chain appears in the sequencing data of a study of shared clonotypes between healthy human individuals (TCRdb year 2020). About the study as a whole: The cohort included a few men and a couple of women between 18 and 49 years of age. Between about 0.9 and 9 billion PBMCs per donor were obtained by leukapheresis. Different laboratories and diverse techniques were used to prepare libraries and sequence TCR repertoires, to increase sequencing depth and limit assay-specific biases. For each donor, CD4 naive and CD4 memory were each run on three plates, CD8 naive on two plates, and CD8 memory on one plate. The study deeply sequenced blood TCR repertoires of about 5 healthy adults to estimate repertoire size and the extent of clonotype sharing between individuals.

Using the deep immunoSEQ assay, multiplex PCR amplified TCR CDR3 regions from genomic DNA. Extracted genomic DNA from each cell subset was distributed evenly across all wells of several immunoSEQ 96-well plates, and each plate was treated as a replicate. For sorted subsets, 150 to 250 ng of genomic DNA, equivalent to roughly 33,000 T cell genomes, went into each replicate PCR. Purified libraries were quantified with a Qubit 3.0 fluorometer, sized on a Bioanalyzer 2100, and re-quantified with the KAPA Library Quantification kit. Every immunoSEQ 96-well plate was sequenced on a separate single-read 150-cycle Illumina NextSeq 550 flow cell. From the authors' description of their analysis: The immunoSEQ output contained only junctional sequences without quality scores, so filtering could not match that applied to full-length reads. Sequences were annotated with PyIR, a Python wrapper for IgBLAST v1.9, and V/J genes and CDR3 were assigned using IMGT germline references. Reads were removed for weak V/J assignments (E-value above 1e-6), missing CDR3, stop codons, out-of-frame junctions, or ambiguous translated residues. V3J clonotypes were defined as sequences sharing the same inferred V gene, J gene, and CDR3 amino acid sequence. To compute the percentage overlap between repertoires, the number of shared unique clonotypes was divided by the size of the smaller repertoire. Three approaches were used to assess repertoire richness: RTK rarefaction, the Chao1 estimator, and Recon v2.1 estimates of unobserved clonotypes. For all TCRbeta clonotypes obtained by the gDNA method from a handful of donors, generation probabilities were computed with OLGA. TCRdb's version of the immuneACCESS table is confined to in-frame rearrangements and falls short of the full clone set. An unresolved V gene accounts for under half of the shortfall where checked; the remainder is of unknown origin. V and J calls and clone size are copied from that table; D and trimming were computed from the DNA. The sample data list roughly 380,000 clones, and 96% of these were observed just once. The ten largest clones represent around 0.29% of the sample.

Only one count was recorded for this clone. This receptor's antigen is unknown. No quality values exist for individual bases; no much larger clone is one base distant. Donors were healthy HIV-negative adults with no recently reported acute infections or vaccinations. Every donor was a Caucasian adult living in Nashville, Tennessee, USA. CD8 memory samples were composed of magnetically selected CD45RO+ cells combined with CCR7-negative CD45RA+ effector memory (TemRA) cells. Blood was collected by leukapheresis, and PBMCs were isolated by Ficoll-Histopaque density gradient centrifugation and then cryopreserved in liquid nitrogen vapor phase. Analytical flow cytometry was used to check the purity and quantity of each magnetically sorted T cell population. Genomic DNA was isolated from every sorted fraction and measured by UV absorbance on a Nanodrop 2000c. Overall study outcomes, separate from this receptor: Sampling was restricted to blood, and TCR repertoires in tissue are likely to differ from TCR repertoires in blood. Naive subsets generally had larger estimated clonotype richness than memory subsets. When several donors were compared, the shared fraction of clonotypes was about 5.4% for naive CD4, 3.5% for naive CD8, 2% to 2.5% for memory CD4, and 0.35% to 0.4% for memory CD8. Clonotypes shared by all four sorted-subset donors showed higher generation probabilities than non-shared clonotypes. Incomplete sequencing was indicated by rarefaction of sorted-subset datasets, despite the large sequencing depth. The small number of donors limited the genetic and exposure-history diversity represented. Pairwise subsampling led to the expectation that sequencing depth would affect the degree of clonotype sharing among donors.

V is cut by 4 bases and J by 2 bases, and the space between the germline ends is 11 bases. Looking up the germline V gene yields CDR1 MGHDK and CDR2 SYGVNS. From the cysteine through the phenylalanine, the CDR3 covers 15 amino acids. CDR3 DNA only is kept here, 45 bases in frame from base 1. This receptor chain uses TRBV25-1 and TRBJ1-4, and the D gene may be TRBD1, 5 bases matching. The sequenced sample consisted of memory CD8+ T cells sorted from blood. The cell subset or site label, as the study defines it: CD45RO+ cells pooled with CCR7-negative TemRA cells. The receptor's source is a young man in good health. The sequenced DNA is TGTGCCAGCAGTGTTCCGGGACGTACTAATGAAAAACTGTTTTTT. The resulting protein is CASSVPGRTNEKLFF.